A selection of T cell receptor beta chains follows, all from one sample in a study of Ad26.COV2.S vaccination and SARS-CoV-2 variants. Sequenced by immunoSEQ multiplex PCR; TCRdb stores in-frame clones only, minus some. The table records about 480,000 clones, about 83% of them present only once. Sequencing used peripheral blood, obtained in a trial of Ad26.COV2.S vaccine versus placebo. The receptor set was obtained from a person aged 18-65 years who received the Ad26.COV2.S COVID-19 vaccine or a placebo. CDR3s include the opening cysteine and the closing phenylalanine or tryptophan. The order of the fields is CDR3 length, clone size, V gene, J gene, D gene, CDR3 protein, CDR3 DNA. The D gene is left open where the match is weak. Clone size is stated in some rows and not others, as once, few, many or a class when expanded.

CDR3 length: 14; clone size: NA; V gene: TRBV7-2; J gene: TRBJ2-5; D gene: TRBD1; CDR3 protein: CASSLDRGQETQYF; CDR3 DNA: TGTGCCAGCAGCTTAGACAGGGGACAAGAGACCCAGTACTTC
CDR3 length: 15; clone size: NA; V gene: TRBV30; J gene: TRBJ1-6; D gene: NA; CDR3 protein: CAGTLASSYNSPLHF; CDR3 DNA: TGTGCCGGTACATTGGCGAGCTCCTATAATTCACCCCTCCACTTT
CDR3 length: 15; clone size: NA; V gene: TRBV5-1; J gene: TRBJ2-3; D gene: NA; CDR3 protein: CASSLRPASTDTQYF; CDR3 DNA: TGCGCCAGCAGCTTGCGGCCAGCTAGCACAGATACGCAGTATTTT
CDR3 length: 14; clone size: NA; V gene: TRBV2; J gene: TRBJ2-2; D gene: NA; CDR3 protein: CASRGTVNTGELFF; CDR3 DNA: TGTGCCAGCAGGGGGACGGTGAACACCGGGGAGCTGTTTTTT
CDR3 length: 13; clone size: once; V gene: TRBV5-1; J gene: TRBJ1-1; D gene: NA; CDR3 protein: CASSLQGTTEAFF; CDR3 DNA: TGCGCCAGCAGCTTGCAGGGGACCACTGAAGCTTTCTTT
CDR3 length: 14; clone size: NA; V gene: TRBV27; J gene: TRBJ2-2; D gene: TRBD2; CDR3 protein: CASQREVNTGELFF; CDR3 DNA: TGTGCCAGCCAGCGGGAGGTGAACACCGGGGAGCTGTTTTTT
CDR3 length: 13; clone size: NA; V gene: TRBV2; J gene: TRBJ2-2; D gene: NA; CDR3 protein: CASAGSHAGELFF; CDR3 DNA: TGTGCCAGCGCGGGCAGTCACGCCGGGGAGCTGTTTTTT
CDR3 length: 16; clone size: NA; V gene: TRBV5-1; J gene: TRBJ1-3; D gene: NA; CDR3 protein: CASSLVGQSSGNTIYF; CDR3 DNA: TGCGCCAGCAGCTTGGTAGGCCAATCCTCTGGAAACACCATATATTTT
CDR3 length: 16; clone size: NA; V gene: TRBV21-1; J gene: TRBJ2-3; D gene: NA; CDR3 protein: CASSKAPGQGARTQYF; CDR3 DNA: TGTGCCAGCAGCAAAGCCCCCGGACAGGGGGCGCGTACGCAGTATTTT
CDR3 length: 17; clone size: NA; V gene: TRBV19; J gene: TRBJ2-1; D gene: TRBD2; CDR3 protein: CASKDSGRPGAHNEQFF; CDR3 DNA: TGTGCCAGTAAGGATAGCGGGAGGCCAGGGGCCCACAATGAGCAGTTCTTC
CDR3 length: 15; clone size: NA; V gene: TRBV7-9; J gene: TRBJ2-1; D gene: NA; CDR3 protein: CASSFPPPAYNEQFF; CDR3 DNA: TGTGCCAGCAGCTTTCCCCCTCCCGCCTACAATGAGCAGTTCTTC
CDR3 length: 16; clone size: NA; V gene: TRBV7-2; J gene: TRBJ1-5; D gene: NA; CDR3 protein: CASSPTRRAENQPQHF; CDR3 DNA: TGTGCCAGCAGCCCAACCCGACGGGCAGAAAATCAGCCCCAGCATTTT
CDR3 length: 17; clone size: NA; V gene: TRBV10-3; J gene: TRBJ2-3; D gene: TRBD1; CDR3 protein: CAISDRWTGNSTDTQYF; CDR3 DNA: TGTGCCATCAGTGACCGCTGGACAGGGAATAGCACAGATACGCAGTATTTT
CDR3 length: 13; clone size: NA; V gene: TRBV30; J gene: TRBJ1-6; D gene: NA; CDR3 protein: CAGSWDTNSPLHF; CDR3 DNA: TGTGCCGGCTCCTGGGACACCAATTCACCCCTCCACTTT
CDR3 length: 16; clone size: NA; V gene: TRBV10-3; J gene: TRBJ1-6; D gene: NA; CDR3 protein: CAIKSVTDGLNSPLHF; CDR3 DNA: TGTGCCATCAAATCGGTGACAGATGGACTTAATTCACCCCTCCACTTT
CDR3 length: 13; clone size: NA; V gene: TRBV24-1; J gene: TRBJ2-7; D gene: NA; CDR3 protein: CATGPRGGYEQYF; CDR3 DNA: TGTGCCACCGGCCCCCGAGGCGGGTACGAGCAGTACTTC
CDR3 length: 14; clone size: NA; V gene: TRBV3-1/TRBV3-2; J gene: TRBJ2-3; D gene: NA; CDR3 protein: CASSGTLTTDTQYF; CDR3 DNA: TGTGCCAGCAGCGGGACCCTAACTACAGATACGCAGTATTTT
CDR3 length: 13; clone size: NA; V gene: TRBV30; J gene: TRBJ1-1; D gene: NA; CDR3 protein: CAWSVGYNTEAFF; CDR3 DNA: TGTGCCTGGAGTGTCGGGTACAACACTGAAGCTTTCTTT
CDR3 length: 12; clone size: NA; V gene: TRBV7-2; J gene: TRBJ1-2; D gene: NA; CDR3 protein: CASGPPGAGYTF; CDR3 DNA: TGTGCCAGCGGACCCCCGGGGGCTGGCTACACCTTC
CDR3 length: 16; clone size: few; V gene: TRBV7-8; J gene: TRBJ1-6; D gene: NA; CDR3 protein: CASRSQGSGDNSPLHF; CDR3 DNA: TGTGCCAGCAGATCCCAGGGTTCCGGAGATAATTCACCCCTCCACTTT
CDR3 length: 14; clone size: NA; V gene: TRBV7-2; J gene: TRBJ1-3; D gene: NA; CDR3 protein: CASSRGGFGNTIYF; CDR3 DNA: TGTGCCAGCAGTAGGGGGGGCTTTGGAAACACCATATATTTT
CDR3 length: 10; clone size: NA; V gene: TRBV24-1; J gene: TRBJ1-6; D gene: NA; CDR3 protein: CATACTPLHF; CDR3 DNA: TGTGCCACCGCCTGTACACCCCTCCACTTT
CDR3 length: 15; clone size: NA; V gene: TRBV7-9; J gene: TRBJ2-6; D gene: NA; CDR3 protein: CASSVGFSGANVLTF; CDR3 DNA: TGTGCCAGCAGCGTTGGTTTCTCTGGGGCCAACGTCCTGACTTTC
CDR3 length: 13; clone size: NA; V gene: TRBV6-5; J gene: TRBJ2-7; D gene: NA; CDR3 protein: CASSYYMGGEQYF; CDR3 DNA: TGTGCCAGCAGTTACTACATGGGGGGCGAGCAGTACTTC
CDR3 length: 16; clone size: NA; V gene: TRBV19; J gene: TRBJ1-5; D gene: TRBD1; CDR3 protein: CASSLRDRGGNQPQHF; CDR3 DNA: TGTGCCAGTAGTCTCCGGGACAGGGGAGGGAATCAGCCCCAGCATTTT
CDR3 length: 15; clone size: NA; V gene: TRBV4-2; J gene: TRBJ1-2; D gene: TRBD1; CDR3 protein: CASSKTGEMDYGYTF; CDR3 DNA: TGTGCCAGCAGCAAGACAGGGGAAATGGACTATGGCTACACCTTC
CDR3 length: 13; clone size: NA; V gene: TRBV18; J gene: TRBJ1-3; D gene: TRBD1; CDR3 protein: CASSPRTGEGVYF; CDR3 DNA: TGTGCCAGCTCACCACGGACAGGGGAAGGGGTATATTTT
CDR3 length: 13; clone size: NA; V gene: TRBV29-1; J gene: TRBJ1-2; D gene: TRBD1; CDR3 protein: CSVRTGTNYGYTF; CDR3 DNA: TGCAGCGTCCGGACAGGCACCAACTATGGCTACACCTTC
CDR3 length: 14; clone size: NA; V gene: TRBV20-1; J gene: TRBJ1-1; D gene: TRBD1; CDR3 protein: CSASIFGTVSEAFF; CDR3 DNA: TGCAGTGCTAGTATCTTCGGGACAGTGTCTGAAGCTTTCTTT
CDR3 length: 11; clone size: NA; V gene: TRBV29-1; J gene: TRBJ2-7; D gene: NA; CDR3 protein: CSVANSYEQYF; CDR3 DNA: TGCAGCGTGGCGAATTCCTACGAGCAGTACTTC
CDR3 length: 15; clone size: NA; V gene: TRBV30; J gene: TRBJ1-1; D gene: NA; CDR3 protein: CAWSRTEVGNTEAFF; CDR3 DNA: TGTGCCTGGAGTAGGACAGAGGTTGGGAACACTGAAGCTTTCTTT
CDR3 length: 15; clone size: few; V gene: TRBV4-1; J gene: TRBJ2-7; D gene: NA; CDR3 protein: CASSQGLASNYEQYF; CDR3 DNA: TGCGCCAGCAGCCAAGGGCTAGCGAGTAACTACGAGCAGTACTTC
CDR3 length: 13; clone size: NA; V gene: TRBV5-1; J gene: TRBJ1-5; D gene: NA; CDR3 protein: CASSLDGFQPQHF; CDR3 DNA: TGCGCCAGCAGCTTGGATGGTTTTCAGCCCCAGCATTTT
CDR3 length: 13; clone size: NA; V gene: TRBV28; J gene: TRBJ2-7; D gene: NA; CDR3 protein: CASSLAGVYEQYF; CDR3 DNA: TGTGCCAGCAGTTTGGCTGGTGTTTACGAGCAGTACTTC
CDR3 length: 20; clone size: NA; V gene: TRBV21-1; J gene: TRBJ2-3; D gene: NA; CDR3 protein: CASSKDFFRTSMGATDTQYF; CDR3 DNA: TGTGCCAGCAGCAAAGACTTTTTTCGGACCTCCATGGGAGCCACAGATACGCAGTATTTT
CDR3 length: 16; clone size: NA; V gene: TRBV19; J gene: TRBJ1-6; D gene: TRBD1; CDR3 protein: CASSTPRTGGPSPLHF; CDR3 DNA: TGTGCCAGTAGTACCCCTCGGACAGGGGGCCCTTCACCCCTCCACTTT
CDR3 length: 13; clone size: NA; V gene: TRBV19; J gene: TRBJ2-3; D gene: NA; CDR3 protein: CASSSPPTDTQYF; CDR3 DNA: TGTGCCAGTAGTTCCCCGCCCACAGATACGCAGTATTTT
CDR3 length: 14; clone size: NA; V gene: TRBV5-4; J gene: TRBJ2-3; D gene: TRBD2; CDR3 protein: CASSLSGGTDTQYF; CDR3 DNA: TGTGCCAGCAGCCTTAGCGGGGGCACAGATACGCAGTATTTT
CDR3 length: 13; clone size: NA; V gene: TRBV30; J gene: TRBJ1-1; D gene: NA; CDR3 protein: CAWSWGGRTEAFF; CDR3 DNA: TGTGCCTGGAGTTGGGGGGGCCGGACTGAAGCTTTCTTT
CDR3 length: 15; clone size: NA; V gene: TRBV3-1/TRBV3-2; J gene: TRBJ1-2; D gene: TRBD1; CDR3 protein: CASSQGGDRGYGYTF; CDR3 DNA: TGTGCCAGCAGCCAAGGGGGGGACAGGGGATATGGCTACACCTTC
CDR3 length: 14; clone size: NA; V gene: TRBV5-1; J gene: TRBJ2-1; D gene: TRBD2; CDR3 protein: CASSPMTSTNEQFF; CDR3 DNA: TGCGCCAGCAGCCCAATGACTAGCACCAATGAGCAGTTCTTC
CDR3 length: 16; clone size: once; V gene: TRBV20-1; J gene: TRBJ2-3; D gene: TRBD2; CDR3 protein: CSASGWSSGRADTQYF; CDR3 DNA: TGCAGTGCTAGTGGCTGGTCTAGCGGGAGGGCAGATACGCAGTATTTT
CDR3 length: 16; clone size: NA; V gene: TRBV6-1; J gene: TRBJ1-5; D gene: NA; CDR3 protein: CASSDGTGVWNQPQHF; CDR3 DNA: TGTGCCAGCAGTGACGGTACAGGCGTTTGGAATCAGCCCCAGCATTTT
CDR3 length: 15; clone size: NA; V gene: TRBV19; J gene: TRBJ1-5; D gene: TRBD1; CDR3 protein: CASRAGGWRNQPQHF; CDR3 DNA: TGTGCCAGTAGAGCAGGGGGCTGGCGCAATCAGCCCCAGCATTTT
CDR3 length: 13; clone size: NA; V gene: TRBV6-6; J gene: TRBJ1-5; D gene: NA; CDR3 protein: CASRTGSNQPQHF; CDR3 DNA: TGTGCCAGCAGAACTGGGAGCAATCAGCCCCAGCATTTT
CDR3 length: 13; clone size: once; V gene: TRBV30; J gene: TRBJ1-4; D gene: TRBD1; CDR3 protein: CAGTGATNEKLFF; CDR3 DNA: TGTGCCGGGACAGGGGCAACTAATGAAAAACTGTTTTTT
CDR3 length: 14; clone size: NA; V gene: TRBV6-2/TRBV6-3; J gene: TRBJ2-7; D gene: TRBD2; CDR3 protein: CASSYSGLAREQYF; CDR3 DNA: TGTGCCAGCAGTTACTCGGGACTAGCCCGCGAGCAGTACTTC
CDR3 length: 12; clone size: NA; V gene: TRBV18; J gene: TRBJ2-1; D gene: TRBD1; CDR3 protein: CASSPRDRGQFF; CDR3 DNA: TGTGCCAGCTCACCACGGGACAGGGGGCAGTTCTTC
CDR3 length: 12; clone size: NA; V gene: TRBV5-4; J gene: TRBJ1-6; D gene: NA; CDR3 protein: CASSSMGSPLHF; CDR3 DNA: TGTGCCAGCAGCTCAATGGGTTCACCCCTCCACTTT
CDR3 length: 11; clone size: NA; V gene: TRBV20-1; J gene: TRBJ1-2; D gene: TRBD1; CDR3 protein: CSASDRWGYTF; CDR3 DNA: TGCAGTGCTTCGGACAGGTGGGGCTACACCTTC
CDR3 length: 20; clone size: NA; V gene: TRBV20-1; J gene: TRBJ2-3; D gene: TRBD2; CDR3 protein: CSASNHEVLAGRPSTDTQYF; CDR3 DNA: TGCAGTGCTAGTAACCACGAGGTGCTAGCGGGGAGACCTAGCACAGATACGCAGTATTTT
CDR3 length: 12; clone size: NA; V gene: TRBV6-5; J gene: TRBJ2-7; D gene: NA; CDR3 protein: CASRDLGYEQYF; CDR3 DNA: TGTGCCAGCCGGGACCTCGGGTACGAGCAGTACTTC
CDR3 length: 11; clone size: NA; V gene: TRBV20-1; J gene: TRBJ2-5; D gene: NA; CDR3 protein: CSARVKETQYF; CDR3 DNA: TGCAGTGCTAGAGTAAAAGAGACCCAGTACTTC
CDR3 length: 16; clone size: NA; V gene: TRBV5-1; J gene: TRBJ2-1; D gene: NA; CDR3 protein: CASSLVSGPVNNEQFF; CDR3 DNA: TGCGCCAGCAGCTTGGTATCAGGCCCGGTGAACAATGAGCAGTTCTTC
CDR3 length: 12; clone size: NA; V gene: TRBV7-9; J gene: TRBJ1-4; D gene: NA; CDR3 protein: CASTGPREKLFF; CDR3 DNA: TGTGCCAGCACGGGACCGCGGGAAAAACTGTTTTTT
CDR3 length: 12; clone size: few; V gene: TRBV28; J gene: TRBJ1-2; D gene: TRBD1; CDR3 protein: CASLGQNYGYTF; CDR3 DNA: TGTGCCAGTTTGGGACAGAACTATGGCTACACCTTC
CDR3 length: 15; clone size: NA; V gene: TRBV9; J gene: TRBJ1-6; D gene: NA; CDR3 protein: CASSAEDGYNSPLHF; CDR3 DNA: TGTGCCAGCAGCGCGGAGGACGGGTATAATTCACCCCTCCACTTT
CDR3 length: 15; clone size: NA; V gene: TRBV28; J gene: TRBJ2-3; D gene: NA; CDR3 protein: CASSPRDSSTDTQYF; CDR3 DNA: TGTGCCAGCAGTCCGCGGGACAGCAGCACAGATACGCAGTATTTT
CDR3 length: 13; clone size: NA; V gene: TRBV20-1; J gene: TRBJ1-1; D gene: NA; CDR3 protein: CSASPVAYTEAFF; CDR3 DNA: TGCAGTGCTAGTCCGGTAGCGTACACTGAAGCTTTCTTT
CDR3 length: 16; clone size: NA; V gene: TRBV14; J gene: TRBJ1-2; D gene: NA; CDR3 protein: CASSPRAGVLTYGYTF; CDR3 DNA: TGTGCCAGCAGCCCTCGGGCGGGGGTCCTTACCTATGGCTACACCTTC